This is a list of T cell receptor beta chains from one sample in a study of T cells after yellow fever vaccination. TCRdb reprocessed the 5' RACE reads with MiXCR, giving one entry per CDR3 protein. Here the sample spans 95,000 to 150,000 distinct CDR3 sequences, roughly 15% being singletons. The sequences come from CD8+ T cells sorted from PBMCs, collected 5 days after the yellow fever booster vaccination. Receptor source: a man aged 18 to 29 who received the YFV17D yellow fever vaccine. Both conserved end residues are part of each CDR3. The D gene is left open where the match is weak.

CDR3 protein,V gene,J gene,D gene
CATSDLGSPDTQYF,TRBV24-1,TRBJ2-3,NA
CASSNGLAPSTDTQYF,TRBV7-9,TRBJ2-3,TRBD2
CASSETSTGELFF,TRBV6-4,TRBJ2-2,NA
CASSEPGRNYGYTF,TRBV7-2,TRBJ1-2,NA
CASSGPGQAYPEAFF,TRBV5-6,TRBJ1-1,TRBD1
CATGWYGYTF,TRBV24-1,TRBJ1-2,NA
CASSFSLGQGAGFF,TRBV12-3/TRBV12-4,TRBJ1-1,TRBD1
CASQAAPHEQYF,TRBV6-5,TRBJ2-7,NA
CASSLKQSIPGELFF,TRBV7-8,TRBJ2-2,NA
CASWDSSYNEQFF,TRBV5-4,TRBJ2-1,TRBD1
CASSQLCQGQEDTQYF,TRBV23-1,TRBJ2-3,NA